Below, 23 T cell receptor beta chains from the same sample are listed, as sequenced in a study of T cell repertoires in cytomegalovirus infection. TCRdb re-called the reads with MiXCR, one entry per CDR3 protein. The profile shows some 220,000 distinct CDR3 sequences, 5% to 8.5% of them singletons. The specimen sequenced was PBMCs. The receptors come from a human donor in good health (CMV status not recorded). Some clones in this sample may be carry-over from other donors' samples.

Points on this clonotype: A much more abundant neighbour one base away suggests this may be a read error. It is likely a read error, because the conserved phenylalanine at the end of the CDR3 is missing. The chain combines TRBV6-5 with TRBJ2-7; the D gene is possibly TRBD2 (5 bases). Trimming removed 4 bases from V and 1 base from J, with 14 bases in between. Germline lookup yields CDR1 MNHEY and CDR2 SVGAGI. This CDR3 region has 15 residues. CDR3: CASSFETTGSYEQYL. The CDR3 DNA sequence: TGTGCCAGCAGTTTTGAGACGACGGGGTCCTACGAGCAGTACCTC.

This clonotype has at least ten counts. The V call is TRBV7-2, the J call TRBJ2-1, with D perhaps matching TRBD2 (6 bases). CDR3 size: 16 residues. CDR1 and CDR2 (germline): SGHTA, FQGNSA. Deletions cut 1 base from V and 4 bases from J, with 14 bases between. The CDR3 is CASSLGWGEPYNEQFF. CDR3 coding DNA: TGTGCCAGCAGCTTAGGGTGGGGGGAACCTTACAATGAGCAGTTCTTC.

This clonotype was found many times. The chain recombines TRBV20-1 with TRBJ2-3, with D tentatively TRBD1 (6 bases). The CDR3 has 13 amino acids. V was trimmed by 5 bases and J by 4 bases, leaving 13 bases between them. Germline-derived CDR1 and CDR2 are DFQATT and SNEGSKA (reference sequence). In DNA form, the CDR3 reads TGCAGTGCTCTCCTCCAGGGGCCAGATACGCAGTATTTT. Translating gives CSALLQGPDTQYF.

Ten or more counts support this clonotype. The chain is built from TRBV5-5 and TRBJ2-2; the D gene is possibly TRBD1 (6 bases). Deletions cut 4 bases from V and 1 base from J, with 14 bases between. The CDR3 is 16 residues long. The germline CDR1 and CDR2 sequences are SGHKS and YYEKEE (reference sequence). The CDR3 nucleotides read TGTGCCAGCAGCCCAGAGGACAGCTTGAACACCGGGGAGCTGTTTTTT. Amino acids: CASSPEDSLNTGELFF. The full variable domain, completed using reference TRBV5-5 and TRBJ2-2, is DAGVTQSPTHLIKTRGQQVTLRCSPISGHKSVSWYQQVLGQGPQFIFQYYEKEERGRGNFPDRFSARQFPNYSSELNVNALLLGDSALYLCASSPEDSLNTGELFFGEGSRLTVL.

In its sample, this clonotype was seen a few times. The rearrangement links TRBV29-1 to TRBJ2-7; D is unclear. Between the trimmed V and J ends, which lost 6 bases and 8 bases, there was a span of 5 bases. Looked up from germline, CDR1 is SQVTM and CDR2 is ANQGSEA. The CDR3 runs 8 residues. As DNA, the CDR3 is TGCAGCGTATTGCAGCAGTACTTC. This encodes CSVLQQYF.

At least ten counts were recorded for this clonotype. The chain links TRBV20-1 to TRBJ1-1; D may be TRBD1 (6 bases). Germline V gene data show CDR1 as DFQATT and CDR2 as SNEGSKA (reference sequence). There are 14 residues in the CDR3. Trimming shortened V by 4 bases and J by 4 bases, and 16 bases separated the two germline ends. CDR3 sequence reads: CSATLGAFSTEAFF. In nucleotides, the CDR3 is TGCAGTGCTACTCTGGGGGCGTTTAGCACTGAAGCTTTCTTT.

This clonotype was observed at least ten times. V usage is TRBV20-1 and J usage is TRBJ2-1; no definite D call. This CDR3 is built from 11 residues. The germline CDR1 and CDR2 sequences are DFQATT and SNEGSKA (reference sequence). V was trimmed by 5 bases and J by 3 bases, leaving 5 bases between them. CDR3 bases: TGCAGTGCTGCCCACTACAATGAGCAGTTCTTC. Its translation: CSAAHYNEQFF.

Many counts were recorded for this clonotype. The J gene is TRBJ2-3, the V gene TRBV20-1, with TRBD2 identical over 10 bases. There are 18 residues in the CDR3. V trimming: 1 base; J trimming: 4 bases; junction bases outside the gene matches: 14. CDR1 DFQATT and CDR2 SNEGSKA come from the germline V gene (reference sequence). The CDR3 sequence is CSARGKSGGASKSDTQYF. The CDR3 DNA follows: TGCAGTGCTAGAGGCAAGAGCGGGGGGGCTTCAAAGTCAGATACGCAGTATTTT.

The rearrangement links TRBV29-1 to TRBJ2-5, with 9 bases lining up with TRBD1. This CDR3 contains 13 residues. The V and J ends lost 6 bases and 5 bases, in that order; junction bases with no gene match: 7. Germline CDR1 reads SQVTM; CDR2 reads ANQGSEA. In DNA, the CDR3 is TGCAGCGTCCGGACAGGGGCCGGCGAGACCCAGTACTTC. Its translation: CSVRTGAGETQYF.

There are many counts of this clonotype. The chain is built from TRBV19 and TRBJ1-1; D unresolved. The germline V and J ends were trimmed by 5 bases and 1 base, with 11 bases remaining between them. The CDR3 length is 14 residues. The V gene's germline CDR1 is LNHDA and CDR2 SQIVND (reference sequence). This CDR3 is CASSDPGRNTEAFF. Here the CDR3 DNA reads TGTGCCAGTAGTGACCCGGGGAGGAACACTGAAGCTTTCTTT.

At least ten counts were recorded for this clonotype. The J gene is TRBJ2-7, the V gene TRBV7-2; 7 nucleotides align to TRBD2. V lost 1 base and J lost 0; bases outside the gene matches: 6. The CDR3 contains 16 residues. CDR1 and CDR2 from the germline V gene are SGHTA and FQGNSA. This CDR3 reads CASSLDGGGRSYEQYF. The CDR3 nucleotides are TGTGCCAGCAGCTTAGATGGCGGGGGTCGCTCCTACGAGCAGTACTTC.

This clonotype has ten or more counts. The chain couples TRBV10-1 to TRBJ2-1; D might be TRBD2 (6 bases). The V gene lost 2 bases and the J gene lost 0 bases, with 14 bases spanning the gap. The CDR3 runs to 17 residues. Germline CDR1 WNHNN, CDR2 SYGVQD (reference sequence). The CDR3 region has the DNA TGCGCCAGCAGTGAGGGAGGGAAAAAGAACTCCTACAATGAGCAGTTCTTC. Amino acid sequence: CASSEGGKKNSYNEQFF.

The chain uses TRBV29-1 and TRBJ2-1, with TRBD2 matching over 7 bases. The germline gives CDR1 SQVTM, CDR2 ANQGSEA. The length of the CDR3 is 16 residues. With V trimmed by 2 bases and J by 0 bases, 7 bases remained unmatched. CDR3 coding DNA: TGCAGCGTTGAAACGGAAGCGGGGAGCTCCTACAATGAGCAGTTCTTC. Protein: CSVETEAGSSYNEQFF.

This clonotype has ten or more counts. J is TRBJ1-1 and V is TRBV20-1; maybe TRBD1 (5 bases). CDR3 length equals 12 residues. The germline CDR1 and CDR2 sequences are DFQATT and SNEGSKA (reference sequence). V lost 0 bases, J lost 11 bases, and 13 bases lay in between. CDR3 DNA: TGCAGTGCTAGAGATAAGAGGGGTCTCGCTTTCTTT. This gives the protein CSARDKRGLAFF.

This clonotype was recorded many times. The rearrangement joins TRBV7-6 to TRBJ2-3; D uncertain. V was shortened by 5 bases and J by 9 bases, with 12 bases between the two germline ends. The CDR3 consists of 12 residues. CDR1 is SGHVS and CDR2 is FNYEAQ in the germline V gene. In nucleotides, the CDR3 is TGTGCCAGCAGCGTACACGTAGGAACGCAGTATTTT. Its translation is CASSVHVGTQYF.

This clonotype was recorded at least ten times. The chain links TRBV6-4 to TRBJ2-7; no reliable D call. The CDR3 length is 13 residues. Germline V gene sequence: CDR1 MRHNA, CDR2 SNTAGT. V was cut by 6 bases and J by 4 bases, with 13 bases left in between. This CDR3 reads CASSAELGYEQYF. The CDR3 nucleotides read TGTGCCAGCAGCGCCGAGTTGGGGTACGAGCAGTACTTC.

The chain links TRBV12-3 or TRBV12-4 to TRBJ2-2; 8 nucleotides align to TRBD1. This CDR3 is 15 amino acids long. The ends lost 6 bases at V and 3 bases at J; junction bases unmatched: 6. In DNA, the CDR3 is TGTGCCAGCAGACCAACAGGGGGAGACACCGGGGAGCTGTTTTTT. Translation: CASRPTGGDTGELFF.

This clonotype was seen repeatedly, ten times or more. The chain couples TRBV2 to TRBJ2-4, with D possibly TRBD2 on 7 matching bases. This CDR3 contains 15 residues. Deletions cut 6 bases from V and 4 bases from J, with 16 bases between. Germline CDR1 reads SNHLY; CDR2 reads FYNNEI. The CDR3 region is CASSLEGGQKNIQYF. The CDR3 DNA is TGTGCCAGCAGCCTGGAGGGGGGGCAGAAAAACATTCAGTACTTC.

This clonotype has a count of ten or more. The rearrangement uses TRBV14 and TRBJ2-3, with unresolved D. The length of the CDR3 is 15 residues. CDR1 is SGHDN and CDR2 is FVKESK in the germline V gene. V dropped 3 bases and J dropped 4 bases, with 14 bases sitting between them. This CDR3 reads CASSHPTGEADTQYF. As DNA, the CDR3 is TGTGCCAGCAGCCATCCCACCGGAGAAGCAGATACGCAGTATTTT.

This clonotype turned up a few times. The chain links TRBV29-1 to TRBJ2-4, with unresolved D. The CDR3 loop spans 13 amino acids. Trimming shortened V by 7 bases and J by 0 bases, and 10 bases separated the two germline ends. Germline CDR1 reads SQVTM; CDR2 reads ANQGSEA. CDR3 loop: CSAYTRAKNIQYF. CDR3 bases: TGCAGCGCCTACACCAGAGCCAAAAACATTCAGTACTTC.

This clonotype appeared many times. The chain employs TRBV6-4 and TRBJ2-1; D is possibly TRBD2 (7 bases). CDR3 length equals 15 residues. Germline V gene sequence: CDR1 MRHNA, CDR2 SNTAGT. Trimming took 3 bases from V and 9 from J, leaving 18 bases between them. CDR3 nucleotides: TGTGCCAGCAGTGAAGATTTGGGGGGGCAGGGTGAGCAGTTCTTC. It specifies CASSEDLGGQGEQFF.

V gene TRBV28 combines with J gene TRBJ2-1; D remains unclear. This CDR3 is built from 14 residues. With 3 bases removed from V and 7 bases from J, the gap between germline ends came to 13 bases. CDR1 is MDHEN, CDR2 SYDVKM, per germline. The CDR3 protein is CASSFSGSLNEQFF. In DNA form, the CDR3 reads TGTGCCAGCAGTTTTTCCGGCAGTCTTAATGAGCAGTTCTTC.

This clonotype occurred many times. The genes are TRBV6-5 and TRBJ2-7, with 7 positions matching TRBD1. The CDR3 loop spans 15 amino acids. Looked up from germline, CDR1 is MNHEY and CDR2 is SVGAGI. V lost 0 bases and J lost 3; bases outside the gene matches: 5. CDR3 loop: CASSYSTGSGYEQYF. CDR3 bases: TGTGCCAGCAGTTACTCGACAGGGTCGGGCTACGAGCAGTACTTC.